This T cell receptor beta chain was documented in a study of blood T cells in healthy people across ages. Study results and caveats: With naive T cell percentage, TCR beta diversity showed a strong correlation. Age brought a roughly linear fall in TCR beta diversity measured per million T cells. Diversity figures based on one million T cells were deemed too low.

Trimming pared 5 bases from V and 10 bases from J, leaving 9 bases between. The CDR3 is 12 residues long. Primed by a sample-barcoded 5' primer and a J-beta primer mix, a second PCR proceeded for 7 to 11 cycles. Per-sample output comprised a minimum of 2.5 million paired-end reads containing CDR3. TCRdb itself ran the 5' RACE reads through MiXCR, one entry per CDR3 protein. The sample lists some 880,000 distinct CDR3 sequences, approximately 35% occurring once. A remark on this clonotype: Its antigen is unidentified.

The J gene is TRBJ1-6, the V gene TRBV12-3 or TRBV12-4; the D is unclear. This receptor was obtained from a young man in good health. The material sequenced was blood. The CDR3, as DNA: TGTGCCAGCAGTCCCGTCCCCTCACCCCTCCACTTT. Translating it yields CASSPVPSPLHF.